This TCR beta chain was retrieved from a study of shared clonotypes between healthy human individuals. General study points: Limitation of the genetic and exposure-history diversity represented came from the few donors. Unshared clonotypes carried lower generation probabilities than those common to all four donors.

Each PCR replicate from the sorted subsets contained 200 to 250 ng DNA, which is 25,000 to 30,000 T cell genomes. Repertoires were generated with immunoSEQ multiplex PCR, while TCRdb's copy carries only in-frame clones and drops some. The top ten hold about 2% of the sample, which has about 670,000 clones, 55% to 75% seen once. The V and J ends lost 5 bases and 2 bases respectively, with 11 bases between them. This CDR3 has 14 amino acids. Germline V gene data show CDR1 as SGHTA and CDR2 as FQGTGA. For this clone: Its antigen is undetermined.

The TCR was taken from a woman in her thirties in good health. Sequenced sample: memory CD4+ T cells sorted from blood. Subset reported: CD45RA-negative fraction. The J gene is TRBJ2-3, the V gene TRBV7-3, with a weak D call TRBD2 (5 bases). The CDR3 region has the DNA TGTGCCAGCAGCACCCGGGGTCCCACAGATACGCAGTATTTT. Protein sequence: CASSTRGPTDTQYF.